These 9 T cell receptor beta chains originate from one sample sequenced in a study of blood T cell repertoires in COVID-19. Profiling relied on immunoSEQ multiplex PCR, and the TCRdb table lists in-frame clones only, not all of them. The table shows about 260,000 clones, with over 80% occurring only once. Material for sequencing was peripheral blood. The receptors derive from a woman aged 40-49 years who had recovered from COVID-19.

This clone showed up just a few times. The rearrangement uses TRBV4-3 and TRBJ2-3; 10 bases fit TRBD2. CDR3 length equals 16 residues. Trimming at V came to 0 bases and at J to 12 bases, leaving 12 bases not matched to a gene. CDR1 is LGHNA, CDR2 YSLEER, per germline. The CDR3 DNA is TGCGCCAGCAGCCAAGATGGTCCTAGCGGGGGCTCGCTACAGTATTTT. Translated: CASSQDGPSGGSLQYF.

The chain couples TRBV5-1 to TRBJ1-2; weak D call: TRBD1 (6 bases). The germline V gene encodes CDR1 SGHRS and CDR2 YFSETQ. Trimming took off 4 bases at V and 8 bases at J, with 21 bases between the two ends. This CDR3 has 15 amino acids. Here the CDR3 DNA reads TGCGCCAGCAGCGGGAACAGGGAATCTTGGGGAGGCTACACCTTC. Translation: CASSGNRESWGGYTF.

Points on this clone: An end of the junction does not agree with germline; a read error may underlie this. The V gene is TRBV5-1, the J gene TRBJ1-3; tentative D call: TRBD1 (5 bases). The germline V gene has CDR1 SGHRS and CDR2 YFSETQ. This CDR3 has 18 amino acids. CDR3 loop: CASSFVGGHTRTGNTIYF. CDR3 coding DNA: TGCGCCAGCAGCTTTGTGGGCGGACACACGAGAACTGGCAACACCATATATTTT.

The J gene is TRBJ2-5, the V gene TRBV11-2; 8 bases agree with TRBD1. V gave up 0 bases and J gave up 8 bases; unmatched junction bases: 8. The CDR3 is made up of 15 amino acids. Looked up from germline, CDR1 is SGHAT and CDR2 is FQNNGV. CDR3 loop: CASSLDQGRGLTQYF. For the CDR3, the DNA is TGTGCCAGCAGCTTAGATCAGGGCAGGGGGCTAACCCAGTACTTC.

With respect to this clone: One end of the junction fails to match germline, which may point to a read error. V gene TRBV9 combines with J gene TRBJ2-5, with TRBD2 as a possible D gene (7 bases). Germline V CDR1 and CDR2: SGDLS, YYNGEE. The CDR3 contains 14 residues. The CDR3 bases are TGCGCCAGCACCGGTGGGGGGGGCGGGGAGACCCAGTACTTC. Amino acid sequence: CASTGGGGGETQYF.

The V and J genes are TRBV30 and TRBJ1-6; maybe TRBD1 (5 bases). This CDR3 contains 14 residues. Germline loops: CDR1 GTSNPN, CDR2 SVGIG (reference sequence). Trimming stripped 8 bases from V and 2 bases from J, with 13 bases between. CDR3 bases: TGTGCCGGAGCCGGGGGGACCTATAATTCACCCCTCCACTTT. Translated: CAGAGGTYNSPLHF.

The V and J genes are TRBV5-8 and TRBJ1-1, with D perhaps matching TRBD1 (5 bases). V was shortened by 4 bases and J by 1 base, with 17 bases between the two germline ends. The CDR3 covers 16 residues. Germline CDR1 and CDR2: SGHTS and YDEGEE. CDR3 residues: CASSDYLGGRNTEAFF. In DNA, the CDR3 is TGTGCCAGCAGCGACTACCTTGGGGGGAGGAACACTGAAGCTTTCTTT.

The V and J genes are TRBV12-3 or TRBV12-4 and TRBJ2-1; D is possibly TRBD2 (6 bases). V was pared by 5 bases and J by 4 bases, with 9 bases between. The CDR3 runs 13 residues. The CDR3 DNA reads TGTGCCAGCAGTGGGACTGTGTACAATGAGCAGTTCTTC. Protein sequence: CASSGTVYNEQFF.

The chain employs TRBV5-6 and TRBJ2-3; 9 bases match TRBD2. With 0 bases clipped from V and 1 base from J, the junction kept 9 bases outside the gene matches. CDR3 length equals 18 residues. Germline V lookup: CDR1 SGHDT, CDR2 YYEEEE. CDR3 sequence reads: CASSLVWALAGGTDTQYF. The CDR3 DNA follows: TGTGCCAGCAGCTTGGTATGGGCCTTAGCGGGGGGCACAGATACGCAGTATTTT.